Reported below is one TCR beta chain. Its specificity is unknown. This specimen belongs to a study of cytomegalovirus exposure and HLA in healthy donors. The PCR ran on 60 Vbeta and 13 Jbeta primers. The repertoire was sequenced with immunoSEQ multiplex PCR; TCRdb's copy has only in-frame clones and lacks some. This table has some 220,000 clones, 85% to 90% appearing once. V dropped 3 bases and J dropped 5; count of bases not matched to a gene: 10. The CDR3 is 17 amino acids. Germline loops: CDR1 SGHRS, CDR2 YFSETQ. General study points: Productive status was seen about 90% or about 30% of the time for most TCR beta V segments in an earlier analysis. In the analysis, some V segments, TRBV6-2 and TRBV6-3 included, were excluded as indistinguishable.

This sequence originates from a young woman in good health and CMV-seronegative. This chain uses TRBV5-1 with TRBJ2-3; 12 positions match TRBD2. Sequencing was carried out using PBMCs. CDR3 protein: CASSSGLAGRVIDTQYF. Here the CDR3 DNA reads TGCGCCAGCAGCTCAGGACTAGCGGGGAGGGTTATAGATACGCAGTATTTT. The variable domain in full, with the rest retrieved from reference TRBV5-1 and TRBJ2-3, is KAGVTQTPRYLIKTRGQQVTLSCSPISGHRSVSWYQQTPGQGLQFLFEYFSETQRNKGNFPGRFSGRQFSNSRSEMNVSTLELGDSALYLCASSSGLAGRVIDTQYFGPGTRLTVL.